This is a list of T cell receptor beta chains from one sample in a study of blood T cell repertoires in COVID-19. Produced via immunoSEQ multiplex PCR; TCRdb's table is partial and in-frame only. This table has some 200,000 clones, about 86% appearing once. Material for sequencing was peripheral blood. These receptors were taken from a young man with active or convalescent COVID-19. Both conserved end residues are part of each CDR3. The D gene is left open where the match is weak. Expanded clones get a size class; other rows say once, few or many, or leave the size out.

clone size: NA; V gene: TRBV5-1; D gene: NA; J gene: TRBJ1-1; CDR3 length: 14; CDR3 DNA: TGCGCCAGCAGCTTGGCAGGACGGGGGAGTTTGGCTTTCTTT; CDR3 protein: CASSLAGRGSLAFF
clone size: NA; V gene: TRBV27; D gene: NA; J gene: TRBJ1-1; CDR3 length: 15; CDR3 DNA: TGTGCCAGCAGTCCCGCGGGACTCATGAACACTGAAGCTTTCTTT; CDR3 protein: CASSPAGLMNTEAFF
clone size: NA; V gene: TRBV24-1; D gene: TRBD1; J gene: TRBJ2-2; CDR3 length: 15; CDR3 DNA: TGTGCCACCGGGACAGGGGACCCCTACACCGGGGAGCTGTTTTTT; CDR3 protein: CATGTGDPYTGELFF
clone size: NA; V gene: TRBV11-2; D gene: NA; J gene: TRBJ2-2; CDR3 length: 15; CDR3 DNA: TGTGCCAGCAGCTTGCTCAGACTGAACACCGGGGAGCTGTTTTTT; CDR3 protein: CASSLLRLNTGELFF
clone size: NA; V gene: TRBV18; D gene: NA; J gene: TRBJ1-2; CDR3 length: 15; CDR3 DNA: TGTGCCAGCTCAACCCCGGGAGACCCTAACTATGGCTACACCTTC; CDR3 protein: CASSTPGDPNYGYTF
clone size: NA; V gene: TRBV6-5; D gene: NA; J gene: TRBJ1-3; CDR3 length: 15; CDR3 DNA: TGTGCCAGCAGTCGCTTCAGGGGCTCTGGAAACACCATATATTTT; CDR3 protein: CASSRFRGSGNTIYF
clone size: NA; V gene: TRBV5-1; D gene: TRBD2; J gene: TRBJ2-2; CDR3 length: 14; CDR3 DNA: TGCGCCAGCAGCTTAGCGGGGGTGGCCGGGGAGCTGTTTTTT; CDR3 protein: CASSLAGVAGELFF
clone size: NA; V gene: TRBV7-9; D gene: TRBD2; J gene: TRBJ2-7; CDR3 length: 15; CDR3 DNA: TGTGCCAGCACCTTGGGGGGACTAGCGGGAGTCGAGCAGTACTTC; CDR3 protein: CASTLGGLAGVEQYF
clone size: NA; V gene: TRBV9; D gene: NA; J gene: TRBJ1-2; CDR3 length: 15; CDR3 DNA: TGTGCCAGCAGCCCCCACAGGGTGATGTTCTATGGCTACACCTTC; CDR3 protein: CASSPHRVMFYGYTF
clone size: NA; V gene: TRBV5-8; D gene: NA; J gene: TRBJ1-2; CDR3 length: 12; CDR3 DNA: TGTGCCAGCAGCTTGCAGCGATATGGCTACACCTTC; CDR3 protein: CASSLQRYGYTF
clone size: NA; V gene: TRBV6-6; D gene: NA; J gene: TRBJ2-2; CDR3 length: 11; CDR3 DNA: TGTGCCAGCACCGTTAACGGGGAGCTGTTTTTT; CDR3 protein: CASTVNGELFF
clone size: NA; V gene: TRBV7-6; D gene: TRBD2; J gene: TRBJ2-3; CDR3 length: 20; CDR3 DNA: TGTGCCAGCAGCCCGTGGCCTGTGTACGGTAGCGGGAGGAGCACAGATACGCAGTATTTT; CDR3 protein: CASSPWPVYGSGRSTDTQYF
clone size: NA; V gene: TRBV6-1; D gene: NA; J gene: TRBJ2-5; CDR3 length: 14; CDR3 DNA: TGTGCCAGCAGTGACCGGACAGTATCGGAGACCCAGTACTTC; CDR3 protein: CASSDRTVSETQYF
clone size: NA; V gene: TRBV27; D gene: NA; J gene: TRBJ2-1; CDR3 length: 13; CDR3 DNA: TGTGCCAGCAGCCCCGACAGCTACAATGAGCAGTTCTTC; CDR3 protein: CASSPDSYNEQFF
clone size: NA; V gene: TRBV7-6; D gene: TRBD1; J gene: TRBJ2-3; CDR3 length: 15; CDR3 DNA: TGTGCCAGCACCGAAATGCAGGGGGCTGCGGGTACGCAGTATTTT; CDR3 protein: CASTEMQGAAGTQYF
clone size: NA; V gene: TRBV12-5; D gene: NA; J gene: TRBJ1-5; CDR3 length: 13; CDR3 DNA: TGTGCTAGTGGTTTCGGAGGGAGGCAGCCCCAGCATTTT; CDR3 protein: CASGFGGRQPQHF
clone size: NA; V gene: TRBV6-5; D gene: TRBD1; J gene: TRBJ1-5; CDR3 length: 15; CDR3 DNA: TGTGCCAGCAGTAGACTCGGACAGGGCAATCAGCCCCAGCATTTT; CDR3 protein: CASSRLGQGNQPQHF
clone size: NA; V gene: TRBV6-6; D gene: TRBD1; J gene: TRBJ2-6; CDR3 length: 17; CDR3 DNA: TGTGCCAGCAGTCAGCGACAGGGGGCTGACGGGGCCAACGTCCTGACTTTC; CDR3 protein: CASSQRQGADGANVLTF
clone size: few; V gene: TRBV10-3; D gene: TRBD1; J gene: TRBJ1-4; CDR3 length: 15; CDR3 DNA: TGTGCCATCAGTGAGTCGGGACAGGGGACTGAAAAACTGTTTTTT; CDR3 protein: CAISESGQGTEKLFF
clone size: NA; V gene: TRBV9; D gene: NA; J gene: TRBJ1-1; CDR3 length: 13; CDR3 DNA: TGTGCCACCTCGGCGAGGATGAACACTGAAGCTTTCTTT; CDR3 protein: CATSARMNTEAFF
clone size: NA; V gene: TRBV7-3; D gene: TRBD2; J gene: TRBJ2-1; CDR3 length: 15; CDR3 DNA: TGTGCCAGCAGCTCCGGACCGGGACTAGCGAATGAGCAGTTCTTC; CDR3 protein: CASSSGPGLANEQFF
clone size: once; V gene: TRBV14; D gene: NA; J gene: TRBJ1-3; CDR3 length: 19; CDR3 DNA: TGTGCCAGCAGCCAAGTTCCGGCAGGGTCGACTTGGCTTGGAAACACCATATATTTT; CDR3 protein: CASSQVPAGSTWLGNTIYF
clone size: NA; V gene: TRBV19; D gene: TRBD2; J gene: TRBJ2-2; CDR3 length: 15; CDR3 DNA: TGTGCCAGTGGAGTAGCGGGGGCTCACACCGGGGAGCTGTTTTTT; CDR3 protein: CASGVAGAHTGELFF
clone size: NA; V gene: TRBV27; D gene: TRBD1; J gene: TRBJ1-5; CDR3 length: 16; CDR3 DNA: TGTGCCAGCAGTTTATCTTCGGACAGGTCAAATCAGCCCCAGCATTTT; CDR3 protein: CASSLSSDRSNQPQHF
clone size: NA; V gene: TRBV4-3; D gene: NA; J gene: TRBJ2-1; CDR3 length: 15; CDR3 DNA: TGCGCCAGCAGCCAAGCCGAGAGCTCCTACAATGAGCAGTTCTTC; CDR3 protein: CASSQAESSYNEQFF
clone size: NA; V gene: TRBV2; D gene: TRBD1; J gene: TRBJ1-1; CDR3 length: 12; CDR3 DNA: TGTGCCAGCAGTGATAGGGACAGTGAAGCTTTCTTT; CDR3 protein: CASSDRDSEAFF
clone size: NA; V gene: TRBV7-2; D gene: TRBD1; J gene: TRBJ1-2; CDR3 length: 14; CDR3 DNA: TGTGCCAGCAGTTTTTTCACAGGGGCCCCTGGCTACACCTTC; CDR3 protein: CASSFFTGAPGYTF
clone size: NA; V gene: TRBV4-2; D gene: NA; J gene: TRBJ1-1; CDR3 length: 12; CDR3 DNA: TGTGCCAGCAGCTTCAGTAACACTGAAGCTTTCTTT; CDR3 protein: CASSFSNTEAFF
clone size: NA; V gene: TRBV2; D gene: NA; J gene: TRBJ2-5; CDR3 length: 13; CDR3 DNA: TGTGCCAGCAGTGATCCGTACCAAGAGACCCAGTACTTC; CDR3 protein: CASSDPYQETQYF
clone size: NA; V gene: TRBV28; D gene: NA; J gene: TRBJ2-7; CDR3 length: 17; CDR3 DNA: TGTGCCAGCAGCTACCAGTCCCAGAGGGGGATCTCCTACGAGCAGTACTTC; CDR3 protein: CASSYQSQRGISYEQYF
clone size: NA; V gene: TRBV6-5; D gene: NA; J gene: TRBJ2-2; CDR3 length: 14; CDR3 DNA: TGTGCCAGCACCCGGCTTAGCCGGTCCGGGGAGCTGTTTTTT; CDR3 protein: CASTRLSRSGELFF
clone size: NA; V gene: TRBV5-6; D gene: NA; J gene: TRBJ2-7; CDR3 length: 14; CDR3 DNA: TGTGCCAGCAGCCCAGCGAGGGTTATCTACGAGCAGTACTTC; CDR3 protein: CASSPARVIYEQYF
clone size: NA; V gene: TRBV5-4; D gene: NA; J gene: TRBJ1-1; CDR3 length: 17; CDR3 DNA: TGTGCCAGCAGCCCCCCAAGGGGGAGGGAAAGGGACACTGAAGCTTTCTTT; CDR3 protein: CASSPPRGRERDTEAFF
clone size: NA; V gene: TRBV7-9; D gene: NA; J gene: TRBJ1-2; CDR3 length: 15; CDR3 DNA: TGTGCCAGCAGCTTAGATCTGTCCGGGGGCTATGGCTACACCTTC; CDR3 protein: CASSLDLSGGYGYTF
clone size: NA; V gene: TRBV6-1; D gene: TRBD1; J gene: TRBJ1-1; CDR3 length: 18; CDR3 DNA: TGTGCCAGCAGTGGGACCTCAGGGACAGCCAACCGCTGGGGAGAAGCTTTCTTT; CDR3 protein: CASSGTSGTANRWGEAFF
clone size: NA; V gene: TRBV11-2; D gene: NA; J gene: TRBJ2-2; CDR3 length: 18; CDR3 DNA: TGTGCCAGCAGCTTAGTGTTGGCGGGATCCGCGGGCACCGGGGAGCTGTTTTTT; CDR3 protein: CASSLVLAGSAGTGELFF
clone size: NA; V gene: TRBV7-9; D gene: NA; J gene: TRBJ2-5; CDR3 length: 12; CDR3 DNA: TGTGCCAGCAATGGGCCACAAGAGACCCAGTACTTC; CDR3 protein: CASNGPQETQYF
clone size: NA; V gene: TRBV15; D gene: NA; J gene: TRBJ1-2; CDR3 length: 13; CDR3 DNA: TGTGCCACCAGCAGTTCCGGGAACTATGGCTACACCTTC; CDR3 protein: CATSSSGNYGYTF
clone size: NA; V gene: TRBV16; D gene: NA; J gene: TRBJ2-5; CDR3 length: 13; CDR3 DNA: TGTGCCAGCAGCCCCCCGGTACAAGAGACCCAGTACTTC; CDR3 protein: CASSPPVQETQYF
clone size: NA; V gene: TRBV18; D gene: NA; J gene: TRBJ1-5; CDR3 length: 15; CDR3 DNA: TGTGCCAGCTCAACCTCGGACAGAGGGGATCAGCCCCAGCATTTT; CDR3 protein: CASSTSDRGDQPQHF
clone size: NA; V gene: TRBV2; D gene: NA; J gene: TRBJ1-3; CDR3 length: 15; CDR3 DNA: TGTGCCAGCAGTGAAGGGGCCTTCTCTGGAAACACCATATATTTT; CDR3 protein: CASSEGAFSGNTIYF
clone size: NA; V gene: TRBV4-1; D gene: NA; J gene: TRBJ1-4; CDR3 length: 17; CDR3 DNA: TGCGCCAGCAGCCGCGTGACGGAGGGGCTGACTAATGAAAAACTGTTTTTT; CDR3 protein: CASSRVTEGLTNEKLFF
clone size: NA; V gene: TRBV27; D gene: TRBD1; J gene: TRBJ1-2; CDR3 length: 15; CDR3 DNA: TGTGCCAGCAGTTTATTAGGAGGGGGCGGATATGGCTACACCTTC; CDR3 protein: CASSLLGGGGYGYTF
clone size: NA; V gene: TRBV7-2; D gene: NA; J gene: TRBJ1-1; CDR3 length: 14; CDR3 DNA: TGTGCCAGCAGCTTATTTTCAGATAACACTGAAGCTTTCTTT; CDR3 protein: CASSLFSDNTEAFF
clone size: NA; V gene: TRBV9; D gene: TRBD1; J gene: TRBJ2-5; CDR3 length: 16; CDR3 DNA: TGTGCCAGCAGCCCATTACAGGGGACGTTCCAAGAGACCCAGTACTTC; CDR3 protein: CASSPLQGTFQETQYF
clone size: NA; V gene: TRBV5-8; D gene: TRBD1; J gene: TRBJ2-7; CDR3 length: 14; CDR3 DNA: TGTGCCAGCAGTCTTATAGGGACAGACTACGAGCAGTACTTC; CDR3 protein: CASSLIGTDYEQYF
clone size: few; V gene: TRBV5-4; D gene: TRBD1; J gene: TRBJ1-6; CDR3 length: 13; CDR3 DNA: TGTGCCAGCAGCACGGACAGGAGTTCACCCCTCCACTTT; CDR3 protein: CASSTDRSSPLHF
clone size: few; V gene: TRBV3-1/TRBV3-2; D gene: TRBD1; J gene: TRBJ1-6; CDR3 length: 16; CDR3 DNA: TGTGCCAGCAGCCCGAATGCGGCCAGGGGGGATTCACCCCTCCACTTT; CDR3 protein: CASSPNAARGDSPLHF